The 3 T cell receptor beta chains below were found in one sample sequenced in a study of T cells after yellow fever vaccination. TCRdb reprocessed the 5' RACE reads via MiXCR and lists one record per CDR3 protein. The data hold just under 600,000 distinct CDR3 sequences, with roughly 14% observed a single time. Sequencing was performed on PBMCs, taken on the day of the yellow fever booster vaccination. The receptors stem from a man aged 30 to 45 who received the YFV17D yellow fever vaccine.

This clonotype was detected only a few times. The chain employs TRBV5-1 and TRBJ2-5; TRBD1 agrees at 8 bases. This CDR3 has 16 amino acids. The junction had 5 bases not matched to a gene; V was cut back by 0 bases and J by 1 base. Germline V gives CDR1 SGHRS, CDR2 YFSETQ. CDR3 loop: CASSLDATGAQETQYF. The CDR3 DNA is TGCGCCAGCAGCTTGGATGCGACAGGGGCCCAAGAGACCCAGTACTTC. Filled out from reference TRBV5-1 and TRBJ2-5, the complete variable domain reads KAGVTQTPRYLIKTRGQQVTLSCSPISGHRSVSWYQQTPGQGLQFLFEYFSETQRNKGNFPGRFSGRQFSNSRSEMNVSTLELGDSALYLCASSLDATGAQETQYFGPGTRLLVL.

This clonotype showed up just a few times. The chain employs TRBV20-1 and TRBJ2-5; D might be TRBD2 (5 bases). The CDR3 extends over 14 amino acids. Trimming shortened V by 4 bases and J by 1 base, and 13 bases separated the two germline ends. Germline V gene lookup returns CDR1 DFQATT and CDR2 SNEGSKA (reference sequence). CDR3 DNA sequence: TGCAGTGCTAAAGTACTGGACTTCCAAGAGACCCAGTACTTC. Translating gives CSAKVLDFQETQYF.

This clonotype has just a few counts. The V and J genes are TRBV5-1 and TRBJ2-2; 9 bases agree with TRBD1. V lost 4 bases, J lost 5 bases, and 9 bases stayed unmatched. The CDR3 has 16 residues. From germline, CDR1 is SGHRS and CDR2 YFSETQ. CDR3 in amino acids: CASSPPGTGTTGELFF. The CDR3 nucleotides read TGCGCCAGCAGCCCCCCCGGGACAGGGACTACCGGGGAGCTGTTTTTT.